This is a list of T cell receptor beta chains from one sample in a study of cytomegalovirus exposure and HLA in healthy donors. Sequenced by immunoSEQ multiplex PCR; TCRdb stores in-frame clones only, minus some. The table has under 150,000 clones, approximately 87% seen once. What was sequenced was PBMCs. The source is a man aged 35 to 55 in good health and CMV-seronegative. Both conserved end residues are part of each CDR3. A D gene is named only where the DNA matches it firmly. Clone size is not always given. Where it is, it says once, few, many or a class for expanded clones.

clone_size,d_call,j_call,v_call,cdr3_aa,cdr3_nt
.,TRBD1,TRBJ2-7,TRBV19,CASSIQGEYEQYF,TGTGCCAGTAGTATTCAGGGGGAGTACGAGCAGTACTTC
.,TRBD1,TRBJ1-2,TRBV29-1,CSVERWTGDGYTF,TGCAGCGTTGAGAGGTGGACAGGGGATGGCTACACCTTC
.,.,TRBJ1-3,TRBV5-4,CASTGFGNTIYF,TGTGCCAGCACGGGATTTGGAAACACCATATATTTT
.,.,TRBJ1-1,TRBV15,CATSRDQRGNTEAFF,TGTGCCACCAGCAGAGATCAACGGGGGAACACTGAAGCTTTCTTT
.,.,TRBJ1-5,TRBV11-2,CASSLGPEAGQPQHF,TGTGCCAGCAGCCTGGGGCCAGAGGCGGGGCAGCCCCAGCATTTT
.,TRBD1,TRBJ1-1,TRBV18,CASSRDSPEAFF,TGTGCCAGCTCACGGGACAGCCCTGAAGCTTTCTTT
.,.,TRBJ2-3,TRBV4-1,CASSQDNYQVADTQYF,TGCGCCAGCAGCCAAGATAACTATCAAGTCGCAGATACGCAGTATTTT
.,TRBD2,TRBJ2-7,TRBV7-8,CASSLRPGTSGNEQYF,TGTGCCAGCAGCTTGAGACCCGGGACTAGCGGGAACGAGCAGTACTTC
.,TRBD1,TRBJ1-6,TRBV5-1,CASSLGRGDNSPLHF,TGCGCCAGCAGCTTGGGCAGGGGGGATAATTCACCCCTCCACTTT
.,.,TRBJ1-2,TRBV5-6,CASSLGLRPGDGYTF,TGTGCCAGCAGCTTGGGGCTGCGACCGGGGGATGGCTACACCTTC
few,TRBD2,TRBJ2-7,TRBV27,CASSPQRFGGEQYF,TGTGCCAGCAGTCCCCAGCGGTTCGGGGGGGAGCAGTACTTC
.,.,TRBJ1-2,TRBV28,CASSLGGGNYGYTF,TGTGCCAGCAGTTTGGGAGGAGGGAACTATGGCTACACCTTC
.,.,TRBJ2-7,TRBV4-3,CASSQERSSYEQYF,TGCGCCAGCAGCCAAGAAAGGAGCTCCTACGAGCAGTACTTC
.,TRBD1,TRBJ2-7,TRBV14,CASSQPTGTGVSYEQYF,TGTGCCAGCAGCCAACCCACCGGGACAGGGGTCTCCTACGAGCAGTACTTC
.,TRBD1,TRBJ1-5,TRBV7-9,CASNSGQLNQPQHF,TGTGCCAGCAACTCGGGACAGCTCAATCAGCCCCAGCATTTT
.,TRBD2,TRBJ2-1,TRBV11-2,CASSLVLLANEQFF,TGTGCCAGCAGCTTAGTTTTACTAGCGAATGAGCAGTTCTTC
.,.,TRBJ1-6,TRBV6-6,CASSSQQTREGAPLHF,TGTGCCAGCAGTTCCCAGCAGACTCGAGAGGGGGCACCCCTCCACTTT
.,TRBD1,TRBJ1-5,TRBV2,CASSEATGSQPQHF,TGTGCCAGCAGTGAAGCGACAGGGAGTCAGCCCCAGCATTTT
few,.,TRBJ2-5,TRBV18,CASSLAFQETQYF,TGTGCCAGCTCACTGGCCTTCCAAGAGACCCAGTACTTC
.,TRBD2,TRBJ2-1,TRBV9,CASSPGGGNEQFF,TGTGCCAGCAGCCCCGGGGGGGGTAATGAGCAGTTCTTC
.,TRBD2,TRBJ2-7,TRBV11-2,CASSPSSGRGTYEQYF,TGTGCCAGCAGCCCCTCTAGCGGGAGGGGGACCTACGAGCAGTACTTC
.,TRBD2,TRBJ2-3,TRBV7-6,CASSLRSGRFTDTQYF,TGTGCCAGCAGCTTACGGAGCGGGAGGTTTACAGATACGCAGTATTTT
.,.,TRBJ2-3,TRBV5-5,CASSLEDYTDTQYF,TGTGCCAGCAGCCTCGAAGACTACACAGATACGCAGTATTTT
.,TRBD1,TRBJ2-7,TRBV7-6,CASSDRDRSSYEQYF,TGTGCCAGCAGCGACAGGGACCGGAGCTCCTACGAGCAGTACTTC
.,.,TRBJ2-3,TRBV15,CATSGSTRDTQYF,TGTGCCACCAGCGGATCGACCAGGGATACGCAGTATTTT
.,.,TRBJ2-3,TRBV2,CASSASSSTDTQYF,TGTGCCAGCAGTGCGTCGTCGAGCACAGATACGCAGTATTTT
.,TRBD1,TRBJ1-2,TRBV6-6,CASRIGQGIGGYTF,TGTGCCAGCCGAATAGGACAGGGGATAGGAGGCTACACCTTC
.,TRBD1,TRBJ1-4,TRBV4-1,CASSQEGTGIQKLFF,TGCGCCAGCAGCCAAGAAGGGACAGGGATCCAAAAACTGTTTTTT